A selection of T cell receptor beta chains follows, all from one sample in a study of spatial heterogeneity in lung cancer. TCRdb re-called the 5' RACE reads through MiXCR, storing one row per CDR3 protein. The sample lists 110,000 or so distinct CDR3 sequences; approximately 10% were seen once. The starting material was PBMCs, obtained at follow-up. These TCRs come from a female donor with early-stage non-small cell lung cancer. CDR3s include the opening cysteine and the closing phenylalanine or tryptophan. A D gene is named only where the DNA matches it firmly. Clone size is given for some rows only: seen once, a few or many times, or a class if the clone is expanded.

>TRBJ1-1|TRBD1|NA|TRBV12-3/TRBV12-4
TGTGCCAGCAGCCCCAGGGGGCCCACTGAAGCTTTCTTT
CASSPRGPTEAFF
>TRBJ1-5|NA|NA|TRBV12-3/TRBV12-4
TGTGCCAGCAACAGGGATCGCAATCAGCCCCAGCATTTT
CASNRDRNQPQHF
>TRBJ2-7|NA|many|TRBV11-1
TGTGCCAGCAGCGGACAGCCTCAGGGCGAGCAGTACTTC
CASSGQPQGEQYF
>TRBJ2-2|TRBD2|NA|TRBV11-3
TGTGCCAGCAGCGACGATAGCGGGAGGTACACCGGGGAGCTGTTTTTT
CASSDDSGRYTGELFF
>TRBJ2-7|TRBD2|NA|TRBV20-1
TGTAGTGCTGAGGGACTAGCGGGGGACTACGAGCAGTACTTC
CSAEGLAGDYEQYF
>TRBJ2-7|NA|NA|TRBV29-1
TGCAGCGTTTCGTCCGGGAACTACGAGCAGTACTTC
CSVSSGNYEQYF
>TRBJ2-3|NA|many|TRBV20-1
TGCAGTGCTGAGGGGGAGGGAAGCACAGATACGCAGTATTTT
CSAEGEGSTDTQYF
>TRBJ2-2|TRBD2|NA|TRBV5-6
TGTGCCAGCAGCTTGGATGGACTAGCGGCGAACACCGGGGAGCTGTTTTTT
CASSLDGLAANTGELFF
>TRBJ2-3|NA|many|TRBV7-2
TGTGCCAGCAGCCCCTGGGCTAGCGGCACAGATACGCAGTATTTT
CASSPWASGTDTQYF
>TRBJ1-2|NA|few|TRBV27
TGTGCCAGCAGTTTGGAGGGCAGGACCCCCCTTGGCTACACCTTC
CASSLEGRTPLGYTF
>TRBJ2-7|NA|many|TRBV7-9
TGTGCCAGCAGCTCAATTGGTCCTAAGGGGCAGTACTTC
CASSSIGPKGQYF
>TRBJ2-3|TRBD1|NA|TRBV7-3
TGTGCCAGCAGCCAGTCGACAGGGTTCGTGACAGATACGCAGTATTTT
CASSQSTGFVTDTQYF
>TRBJ2-5|NA|NA|TRBV28
TGTGCCAGCAGACTAGGGACGGCCCAAGAGACCCAGTACTTC
CASRLGTAQETQYF
>TRBJ2-3|NA|few|TRBV6-6
TGTGCCAGCAGTTCGGGGGATGCAGCAGATACGCAGTATTTT
CASSSGDAADTQYF
>TRBJ2-1|TRBD1|NA|TRBV5-1
TGCGCCAGCAGCTGGGACAGCGAAACTTACAATGAGCAGTTCTTC
CASSWDSETYNEQFF
>TRBJ2-1|NA|many|TRBV18
TGTGCCAGCTCCCAACGAGAAAATGAGCAGTTCTTC
CASSQRENEQFF
>TRBJ2-7|NA|few|TRBV20-1
TGCAGTGCTCGACCCGCCGGGCTCTACGAGCAGTACTTC
CSARPAGLYEQYF
>TRBJ2-1|TRBD1|NA|TRBV29-1
TGCAGCGTTGGGACAGGGCCTTTGAATGAGCAGTTCTTC
CSVGTGPLNEQFF
>TRBJ2-3|NA|many|TRBV29-1
TGCAGCGCCGAGAGACTAGTAAGCACAGATACGCAGTATTTT
CSAERLVSTDTQYF
>TRBJ1-4|TRBD1|NA|TRBV7-2
TGTGCCAGCAGCACCGGGACAGGCTACGAAAAACTGTTTTTT
CASSTGTGYEKLFF
>TRBJ1-3|NA|few|TRBV12-2
TGTGCAAGTCGCTTAGCGCCCCGGGGGGACAGATCTGGAAACACCATATATTTT
CASRLAPRGDRSGNTIYF
>TRBJ1-1|NA|few|TRBV11-1
TGTGCCAGCAGCTTCGGGTTGAACACTGAAGCTTTCTTT
CASSFGLNTEAFF
>TRBJ2-5|NA|few|TRBV9
TGTGCCAGCAGCGTTGGGCTACAGGAAGAGACCCAGTACTTC
CASSVGLQEETQYF
>TRBJ2-7|NA|many|TRBV7-2
TGTGCCAGCAGCTTAGCGGGAGGTGCCTACGAGCAGTACTTC
CASSLAGGAYEQYF
>TRBJ2-1|NA|NA|TRBV29-1
TGCAGCGTTGGGGGACGGCGGAGCTCCTACAATGAGCAGTTCTTC
CSVGGRRSSYNEQFF
>TRBJ1-5|NA|few|TRBV27
TGTGCCAGCAGTTTAGAGGGCTTGGGTCAGCCCCAGCATTTT
CASSLEGLGQPQHF
>TRBJ2-2|TRBD1|few|TRBV6-1
TGTGCCAGCAGTGAGGACAGGACTCGCGGGGAGCTGTTTTTT
CASSEDRTRGELFF
>TRBJ2-7|TRBD1|NA|TRBV6-1
TGTGCCAGCAAAGGGGACAGTTACTACGAGCAGTACTTC
CASKGDSYYEQYF
>TRBJ2-1|TRBD2|NA|TRBV2
TGTGCCAGCAGTACCGGACTAGCGGGAGGTGAGCAGTTCTTC
CASSTGLAGGEQFF
>TRBJ2-2|NA|once|TRBV12-3/TRBV12-4
TGTGCCAGCAGTTATGCGGGGACTAACACCGGGGAGCTGTTTTTT
CASSYAGTNTGELFF
>TRBJ2-3|TRBD2|NA|TRBV7-9
TGTGCCAGCAGTCCTTGGACTAGCGGCACAGATACGCAGTATTTT
CASSPWTSGTDTQYF
>TRBJ2-3|NA|NA|TRBV7-2
TGTGCCAGCAGCTCGACACAAGGAGATACGCAGTATTTT
CASSSTQGDTQYF
>TRBJ1-1|TRBD1|NA|TRBV5-6
TGTGCCAGCAGCTTGGAACAGGGGATAACGAACACTGAAGCTTTCTTT
CASSLEQGITNTEAFF
>TRBJ2-1|NA|NA|TRBV11-2
TGTGCCAGCAGCTTAGAAGGCCGGACGGGACAGTTCTTC
CASSLEGRTGQFF
>TRBJ2-3|TRBD2|NA|TRBV19
TGTGTCAGTAGCTCGCCGGGACTAGCGGGAACAGATACGCAGTATTTT
CVSSSPGLAGTDTQYF
>TRBJ1-3|TRBD1|few|TRBV5-1
TGCGCCAGCAGCTTGCCCCAATTGACAGGGAAAGGAAACACCATATATTTT
CASSLPQLTGKGNTIYF
>TRBJ1-1|TRBD1|few|TRBV9
TGTGCCAGCAGCGCCACCGGGACAGGGGTCACTGAAGCTTTCTTT
CASSATGTGVTEAFF
>TRBJ2-2|NA|NA|TRBV19
TGTGCCATCCAAACAGGGATCCGCACCGGGGAGCTGTTTTTT
CAIQTGIRTGELFF
>TRBJ2-1|NA|NA|TRBV20-1
TGCAGTGCCCCCAAGTTGGGGGAGAGTGAGCAGTTCTTC
CSAPKLGESEQFF
>TRBJ2-7|TRBD2|many|TRBV5-1
TGCGCCAGCGCGGGACTAGCGGGCACATCCTACGAGCAGTACTTC
CASAGLAGTSYEQYF
>TRBJ1-1|NA|few|TRBV7-2
TGTGCCAGCAGCCTCGCCGGGCTTATTATGAACACTGAAGCTTTCTTT
CASSLAGLIMNTEAFF
>TRBJ1-1|NA|many|TRBV24-1
TGTGCCACCCGATCGAACACTGAAGCTTTCTTT
CATRSNTEAFF
>TRBJ1-1|NA|NA|TRBV7-9
TGTGCCAGCAGCCCCATCCGACGGTCCAGCATGAACACTGAAGCTTTCTTT
CASSPIRRSSMNTEAFF
>TRBJ2-1|TRBD2|NA|TRBV18
TGTGCCAGCTCCGAACCCGGGACTAGCGGGAGCTATGAGCAGTTCTTC
CASSEPGTSGSYEQFF
>TRBJ2-7|NA|NA|TRBV15
TGTGCCACCAGCAGTTCGCCTAGCTACGAGCAGTACTTC
CATSSSPSYEQYF
>TRBJ1-4|TRBD1|few|TRBV9
TGTGCCAGCAGCCCTTCCGAGGTAGGGCCAGGGGGTGGTGAAAAACTGTTTTTT
CASSPSEVGPGGGEKLFF
>TRBJ1-3|TRBD1|few|TRBV9
TGTGCCAGCAGCGTCGGGACAGCCATATATTTT
CASSVGTAIYF
>TRBJ2-7|NA|few|TRBV19
TGTGCCACTCAAAACAGCATCTCCTACGAGCAGTACTTC
CATQNSISYEQYF